This entry lists 12 T cell receptor beta chains sequenced from one sample in a study of OX40 agonist ivuxolimab in advanced cancers. TCRdb's table, derived via immunoSEQ multiplex PCR, lists solely in-frame clones and lacks some. Among some 110,000 clones, 93% were seen once, and the ten largest hold roughly 0.15%. This sample comprised CD4+ or CD8+ T cells sorted from blood, obtained in a trial of the OX40 agonist ivuxolimab. The receptors come from an adult with an advanced solid tumor such as melanoma, head and neck, liver or kidney cancer.

The genes are TRBV19 and TRBJ1-1; 9 bases map to TRBD1. CDR3 length equals 16 residues. Germline V gives CDR1 LNHDA, CDR2 SQIVND (reference sequence). V shed 3 bases and J 4 bases; nucleotides not matched to a gene: 9. The CDR3: CASSMAPQGAGTEAFF. The CDR3 DNA follows: TGTGCCAGTAGTATGGCCCCACAGGGGGCTGGCACTGAAGCTTTCTTT.

This chain connects TRBV19 to TRBJ1-2; maybe TRBD1 (6 bases). The V gene's germline CDR1 is LNHDA and CDR2 SQIVND (reference sequence). CDR3 length: 16 amino acids. V was trimmed by 1 base and J by 5 bases, leaving 17 bases between them. The chain's CDR3 is CASSIAPGTSGYGYTF. The DNA of the CDR3 is TGTGCCAGTAGTATAGCTCCTGGGACAAGCGGATATGGCTACACCTTC.

Worth noting for this clone: The junction differs from germline at one of its ends, possibly a read error. CDR3 sequence: CASSSTGKNAEAFF. CDR3 nucleotide sequence: TGCGCCAGCAGCTCGACAGGGAAGAACGCTGAAGCTTTCTTT. V usage is TRBV5-1 and J usage is TRBJ1-1, with 7 bases identical to TRBD1. The CDR3 loop spans 14 amino acids. Germline assignment: CDR1 SGHRS and CDR2 YFSETQ.

The rearrangement uses TRBV7-8 and TRBJ2-1; D unresolved. The ends were cut back, 5 bases at V and 0 bases at J, with 14 bases in the middle. The length of the CDR3 is 16 residues. Per the germline V gene, CDR1 is SGHVS and CDR2 is FQNEAQ. CDR3 residues: CASSHPSASSYNEQFF. Here the CDR3 DNA reads TGTGCCAGCAGCCATCCTAGTGCGAGCTCCTACAATGAGCAGTTCTTC.

The chain links TRBV4-1 to TRBJ2-3, with D unclear. Trimming pared 0 bases from V and 2 bases from J, leaving 12 bases between. Germline values: CDR1 MGHRA, CDR2 YSYEKL. This CDR3 has 16 residues. CDR3 in amino acids: CASSQDGLVLTDTQYF. CDR3 coding DNA: TGCGCCAGCAGCCAAGATGGGCTAGTTCTCACAGATACGCAGTATTTT.

The genes are TRBV11-3 and TRBJ2-2; no clear D gene. Germline CDR1 SGHNT, CDR2 YENEEA. Trimming left V 2 bases short and J 1 base short, with 5 bases between. The CDR3 has 14 amino acids. The CDR3 DNA reads TGTGCCAGCAGCTTACGGCTGAACACCGGGGAGCTGTTTTTT. Its translation is CASSLRLNTGELFF.

This rearrangement joins TRBV28 to TRBJ1-2; TRBD1 matches at 7 bases. V gave up 6 bases and J gave up 10 bases; unmatched junction bases: 5. The CDR3 sequence is 11 residues long. Germline-derived CDR1 and CDR2 are MDHEN and SYDVKM. The chain's CDR3 is CASRGDRDYTF. CDR3 bases: TGTGCCAGCAGAGGTGACAGGGACTACACCTTC.

The chain is built from TRBV9 and TRBJ2-1, with TRBD2 matching 7 bases. The CDR3 contains 16 residues. Trimming at V came to 4 bases and at J to 9 bases, leaving 16 bases not matched to a gene. Germline V gene data show CDR1 as SGDLS and CDR2 as YYNGEE. This CDR3 reads CASSISRGLERGEQFF. CDR3 nucleotides: TGTGCCAGCAGCATATCTAGAGGACTAGAGAGGGGTGAGCAGTTCTTC.

The chain recombines TRBV6-5 with TRBJ1-1; tentative D call: TRBD1 (5 bases). CDR1 and CDR2 (germline): MNHEY, SVGAGI. Trimming removed 0 bases at V and 4 bases at J, with 15 bases between. The CDR3 is made up of 16 amino acids. The CDR3 DNA is TGTGCCAGCAGTTACTCGCCGGCCAGGGTGGTCACTGAAGCTTTCTTT. This codes for CASSYSPARVVTEAFF.

The V call is TRBV25-1, the J call TRBJ1-2; no clear D. The CDR3 is 13 amino acids. Germline V lookup: CDR1 MGHDK, CDR2 SYGVNS. V lost 3 bases and J 0 bases, leaving 5 bases between the germline ends. The chain's CDR3 is CASSEVANYGYTF. CDR3 nucleotides: TGTGCCAGCAGTGAGGTGGCTAACTATGGCTACACCTTC.

This chain connects TRBV11-3 to TRBJ2-2; D is possibly TRBD1 (5 bases). V was cut by 5 bases and J by 7 bases, with 17 bases left in between. This CDR3 is 15 amino acids long. The germline CDR1 and CDR2 sequences are SGHNT and YENEEA. The CDR3 nucleotides are TGTGCCAGCAGCGGCTCCACAGGCAGGGTCGGGGAGCTGTTTTTT. Translated: CASSGSTGRVGELFF.

The chain has TRBV19 and TRBJ1-2; TRBD1 matches at 8 bases. The trim removed 1 base at V and 3 bases at J, leaving 10 bases unmatched. The CDR3 is 17 amino acids. Germline CDR1 reads LNHDA; CDR2 reads SQIVND (reference sequence). CDR3: CASSIVTGGRVDYGYTF. Here the CDR3 DNA reads TGTGCCAGTAGTATAGTAACAGGGGGACGAGTCGACTATGGCTACACCTTC.